The clone carrying this TCR beta chain was seen repeatedly, ten times or more. Its specificity is unknown. Arm-PCR of CDR3 regions and iRepertoire HTBI primers were the basis on which TCR beta libraries were built. TCRdb fed the multiplex PCR reads into MiXCR, producing one record per CDR3 protein. The data contain 300,000 or so distinct CDR3 sequences, around a fifth of them singletons. This entry belongs to a study of regulatory T cells in long-lasting Graves disease. In the study overall: In persistent Graves' disease, antithyroid drugs had been taken for over 5 years and TSH receptor antibodies stayed positive.

Study outcomes and limitations: TRBV28, TRBJ1-2 and TRBJ2-5 emerged as the favored segments in persistent disease.

Indicated time point: persistent/refractory GD, antithyroid drugs over 5 years with positive TRAb. PBMC-extracted RNA yielded the TCR library. J gave up 5 bases and V 5 bases, and 6 bases lay outside the gene matches. CDR3 length equals 14 residues. Looked up from germline, CDR1 is SGHVS and CDR2 is FQNEAQ. The genes are TRBV7-8 and TRBJ2-5, with 9 positions matching TRBD1. The receptor was derived from a female donor with Graves disease. This sample comprised peripheral blood mononuclear cells (PBMCs), obtained when the disease was refractory, from a patient treated with antithyroid drugs. CDR3 in DNA: TGTGCCAGCAGCCGCCGGGACAGGGTTGAGACCCAGTACTTC. Protein sequence: CASSRRDRVETQYF.